Below are 17 T cell receptor beta chains sequenced from a single sample in a study of T cell repertoires in cytomegalovirus infection. Using its own MiXCR run on the reads, TCRdb lists one record per CDR3 protein. The sample holds about 260,000 distinct CDR3 sequences, roughly 10% seen once. Sequenced sample: PBMCs. These receptors all come from a human donor in good health (CMV status not recorded). Some clones in this sample may be carry-over from other donors' samples.

This clonotype was recorded many times. The V and J genes are TRBV28 and TRBJ1-2; 9 bases align to TRBD1. V shed 8 bases and J 4 bases; nucleotides not matched to a gene: 11. The germline V gene has CDR1 MDHEN and CDR2 SYDVKM. The CDR3 has 15 amino acids. The CDR3 region is CASCHGTGKGYGYTF. CDR3 DNA sequence: TGTGCCAGCTGCCACGGGACAGGGAAAGGCTATGGCTACACCTTC.

This clonotype was counted ten times or more. CDR3 coding DNA: TGTGCCAGCAGCTTAGCGGGTGGATACAATGAGCAGTTCTTC. It codes for CASSLAGGYNEQFF. This chain links TRBV6-2 or TRBV6-3 with TRBJ2-1, with 7 bases aligning to TRBD2. Germline CDR1 is MNHEY and CDR2 is SVGEGT. This CDR3 is built from 14 residues. Germline trimming cut 6 bases from V and 4 bases from J; bases unmatched to any gene: 6.

J is TRBJ1-2 and V is TRBV7-2; D is undetermined. Germline CDR1 and CDR2: SGHTA and FQGNSA. V was pared by 6 bases and J by 1 base, with 15 bases between. CDR3 size: 15 residues. CDR3 protein: CASSLPGRNNYGYTF. The DNA for the CDR3 is TGTGCCAGCAGTCTCCCCGGGCGCAATAACTATGGCTACACCTTC.

This clonotype was counted a few times. The chain employs TRBV3-1 and TRBJ1-1; 11 bases line up with TRBD1. Germline V gene lookup returns CDR1 LGHDT and CDR2 YNNKEL (reference sequence). V lost 4 bases to trimming and J lost 5 bases; unmatched junction nucleotides: 6. CDR3 length equals 15 residues. This CDR3 is CASSRGQGVLTEAFF. Written as DNA, the CDR3 is TGTGCCAGCAGCCGGGGACAGGGGGTCTTAACTGAAGCTTTCTTT.

There are many counts of this clonotype. At one of its ends the junction is not consistent with the germline gene, which may arise from a read error. The chain uses TRBV7-2 and TRBJ2-3; D gene uncertain. The CDR3 has 12 amino acids. CDR1 and CDR2 from the germline V gene are SGHTA and FQGNSA. CDR3: CASSLLTNTQYF. CDR3 nucleotide sequence: TGTGCCAGCAGCCTTCTCACAAATACGCAGTATTTT.

The chain is built from TRBV9 and TRBJ1-3; 8 positions match TRBD1. The CDR3 has 18 amino acids. V was pared by 2 bases and J by 7 bases, with 17 bases of the junction left unmatched. From germline, CDR1 is SGDLS and CDR2 YYNGEE. This CDR3 reads CASSVMSPVTGAANTIYF. The CDR3, as DNA: TGTGCCAGCAGCGTGATGAGTCCGGTGACAGGGGCGGCGAACACCATATATTTT.

The J gene is TRBJ2-3, the V gene TRBV28; 7 bases agree with TRBD1. Germline values: CDR1 MDHEN, CDR2 SYDVKM. CDR3 size: 15 residues. The junction had 11 bases not matched to a gene; V was cut back by 5 bases and J by 6 bases. The chain's CDR3 is CASSLRDSGLDTQYF. The CDR3 DNA sequence: TGTGCCAGCAGTCTTCGGGACAGCGGCTTGGATACGCAGTATTTT.

This clonotype has just a few counts. The gene calls are TRBV11-2 and TRBJ2-5, with D perhaps matching TRBD1 (5 bases). Trimming took 1 base from V and 2 from J, leaving 23 bases between them. The CDR3 runs to 19 residues. Germline V CDR1 and CDR2: SGHAT, FQNNGV. CDR3 sequence reads: CASSLALPTTTALQETQYF. The CDR3 DNA follows: TGTGCCAGCAGCTTAGCTCTGCCCACGACGACAGCACTACAAGAGACCCAGTACTTC.

This clonotype was seen repeatedly, ten times or more. The chain carries TRBV7-8 and TRBJ2-1; D gene ambiguous. The CDR3 extends over 14 amino acids. Trimming took 1 base from V and 8 from J, leaving 12 bases between them. Germline V gene data show CDR1 as SGHVS and CDR2 as FQNEAQ. The CDR3 DNA is TGTGCCAGCAGCTTAGTCACTACCTCAGATGAGCAGTTCTTC. It encodes CASSLVTTSDEQFF.

Ten or more counts support this clonotype. The rearrangement joins TRBV7-8 to TRBJ1-5; 8 nucleotides match TRBD1. CDR3 length equals 17 residues. J gave up 2 bases and V 1 base, and 7 bases lay outside the gene matches. Looked up from germline, CDR1 is SGHVS and CDR2 is FQNEAQ. CDR3 bases: TGTGCCAGCAGCTTAGACACAGGGGGTCGCGGCAATCAGCCCCAGCATTTT. It translates to CASSLDTGGRGNQPQHF.

This clonotype was observed many times. The chain has TRBV28 and TRBJ1-5; D gene ambiguous. The V end lost 2 bases, the J end lost 1 base, and 12 bases lay between the germline ends. CDR1 is MDHEN and CDR2 is SYDVKM in the germline V gene. The CDR3 loop spans 16 amino acids. CDR3 DNA sequence: TGTGCCAGCAGTTTAGGGCCATCAAGGAGCAATCAGCCCCAGCATTTT. Amino acid sequence: CASSLGPSRSNQPQHF.

This clonotype was recorded many times. The chain is built from TRBV19 and TRBJ2-1, with D possibly being TRBD2 (6 bases). V dropped 5 bases and J dropped 3 bases, with 17 bases sitting between them. The length of the CDR3 is 16 residues. Per germline, CDR1 LNHDA and CDR2 SQIVND (reference sequence). DNA for the CDR3: TGTGCCAGTAGTTCCGCGGGACGCAGAATCTACAATGAGCAGTTCTTC. It encodes CASSSAGRRIYNEQFF.

The chain couples TRBV5-1 to TRBJ1-6; D possibly corresponds to TRBD1 (5 bases). This CDR3 has 16 residues. Germline V lookup: CDR1 SGHRS, CDR2 YFSETQ. The germline V and J ends were trimmed by 4 bases and 8 bases, with 19 bases remaining between them. This CDR3 is CASSPRGPAWDSPLHF. The CDR3 bases are TGCGCCAGCAGCCCCCGGGGACCGGCCTGGGATTCACCCCTCCACTTT. Full variable domain (remainder filled in from reference TRBV5-1 and TRBJ1-6): KAGVTQTPRYLIKTRGQQVTLSCSPISGHRSVSWYQQTPGQGLQFLFEYFSETQRNKGNFPGRFSGRQFSNSRSEMNVSTLELGDSALYLCASSPRGPAWDSPLHFGNGTRLTVT.

This sequence joins TRBV7-2 and TRBJ1-3, with D possibly matching TRBD1 (6 bases). The CDR3 extends over 14 amino acids. Trimming shortened V by 5 bases and J by 4 bases, and 12 bases separated the two germline ends. Per germline, CDR1 SGHTA and CDR2 FQGNSA. The CDR3 coding sequence is TGTGCCAGCAGCCGCGGACAGACCGGAAACACCATATATTTT. Translation gives CASSRGQTGNTIYF. Complete variable domain (other parts from reference TRBV7-2 and TRBJ1-3): GAGVSQSPSNKVTEKGKDVELRCDPISGHTALYWYRQSLGQGLEFLIYFQGNSAPDKSGLPSDRFSAERTGGSVSTLTIQRTQQEDSAVYLCASSRGQTGNTIYFGEGSWLTVV.

The table lists this clonotype with many counts. The CDR3 DNA sequence: TGTGCCAGTCGCTCTGGGGGGGGTGCTGAAAAACTGTTTTTT. It is translated as CASRSGGGAEKLFF. This chain uses TRBV7-4 with TRBJ1-4; weak D call: TRBD1 (5 bases). Germline V CDR1 and CDR2: SGHVT, SQSDAQ. The CDR3 has 14 amino acids. Trimming removed 9 bases from V and 7 bases from J, with 18 bases in between. Complete variable domain (other parts from reference TRBV7-4 and TRBJ1-4): GAGVSQSPRYKVAKRGRDVALRCDSISGHVTLYWYRQTLGQGSEVLTYSQSDAQRDKSGRPSGRFSAERPERSVSTLKIQRTEQGDSAVYLCASRSGGGAEKLFFGSGTQLSVL.

This chain links TRBV15 with TRBJ2-7; the match to TRBD1 covers 9 bases. The CDR3 loop spans 15 amino acids. Trimming removed 0 bases from V and 3 bases from J; junction bases left unmatched: 3. The germline V gene encodes CDR1 LNHNV and CDR2 YYDKDF (reference sequence). Here the CDR3 DNA reads TGTGCCACCAGCAGAGAGCGACAGGGGGTCTACGAGCAGTACTTC. It translates to CATSRERQGVYEQYF.

This clonotype appeared many times. The genes are TRBV7-2 and TRBJ1-2, with 7 bases lining up with TRBD1. CDR1 and CDR2 (germline): SGHTA, FQGNSA. The V gene end was trimmed by 3 bases and the J gene end by 3 bases; junction bases not matched to a gene: 7. The CDR3 covers 15 residues. CDR3 DNA sequence: TGTGCCAGCAGCTTGAGACAGGGCAATCACTATGGCTACACCTTC. The encoded protein is CASSLRQGNHYGYTF.